The 13 T cell receptor beta chains given below trace back to one sample, sequenced in a study of healthy donors' naive CD4 and CD8 T cells. TCR libraries were built from about 520 ng of total RNA by linear amplification. TCRdb reanalysed the reads using MiXCR and keeps one entry per CDR3 protein. The sample lists about 200,000 distinct CDR3 sequences; under 85% were seen once. What was sequenced was naive CD4+ and CD8+ T cells sorted from blood, pooled from several donors. The source of these receptors is a pool of human donors in good health; the sample pools cells from several healthy donors.

This chain connects TRBV2 to TRBJ2-3; a weak D match, TRBD1 (7 bases). V lost 3 bases and J lost 2, with 15 bases in between. The CDR3 length is 16 residues. Germline lookup yields CDR1 SNHLY and CDR2 FYNNEI. Here the CDR3 DNA reads TGTGCCAGCAGTGAGGGGCGGGACAGATTCACAGATACGCAGTATTTT. Translating gives CASSEGRDRFTDTQYF. Drawing the rest from reference TRBV2 and TRBJ2-3, the complete variable domain is EPEVTQTPSHQVTQMGQEVILRCVPISNHLYFYWYRQILGQKVEFLVSFYNNEISEKSEIFDDQFSVERPDGSNFTLKIRSTKLEDSAMYFCASSEGRDRFTDTQYFGPGTRLTVL.

V is TRBV18 and J is TRBJ2-1; D possibly uses TRBD1 or TRBD2 (5 bases each). Germline V gene lookup returns CDR1 KGHSH and CDR2 LQKENI. The CDR3 extends over 14 amino acids. The V gene lost 3 bases and the J gene lost 4 bases, with 10 bases spanning the gap. The DNA of the CDR3 is TGTGCCAGCTCACCGGGACGCGGATACAATGAGCAGTTCTTC. This encodes CASSPGRGYNEQFF.

The CDR3 region is CASSYSTGRKAKNIQYF. CDR3 bases: TGTGCCAGCAGTTACTCGACAGGGAGAAAGGCCAAAAACATTCAGTACTTC. The V gene is TRBV6-2 or TRBV6-3, the J gene TRBJ2-4; TRBD1 matches at 7 bases. CDR1 and CDR2 (germline): MNHEY, SVGEGT. V dropped 0 bases and J dropped 1; count of bases not matched to a gene: 6. The CDR3 consists of 17 residues.

This chain links TRBV6-5 with TRBJ1-1; weak D call: TRBD1 (5 bases). V was shortened by 0 bases and J by 8 bases, with 19 bases between the two germline ends. Germline V gene data show CDR1 as MNHEY and CDR2 as SVGAGI. The CDR3 is 16 amino acids. The CDR3 loop reads CASSYSPFLQGPEAFF. CDR3 sequence (DNA): TGTGCCAGCAGTTACTCACCGTTTCTGCAGGGCCCGGAAGCTTTCTTT.

The chain joins TRBV6-5 to TRBJ2-1, with no clear D. Trimming pared 7 bases from V and 3 bases from J, leaving 19 bases between. Germline CDR1 is MNHEY and CDR2 is SVGAGI. The CDR3 extends over 16 amino acids. The CDR3 spells CASISGWGRGYNEQFF. In DNA form, the CDR3 reads TGTGCCAGCATCTCCGGTTGGGGTCGTGGCTACAATGAGCAGTTCTTC.

CDR3 in amino acids: CSGRGQTQETQYF. The CDR3 nucleotides read TGCAGCGGTCGGGGACAGACTCAAGAGACCCAGTACTTC. This chain connects TRBV29-1 to TRBJ2-5; TRBD1 aligns across 7 bases. The V gene end was trimmed by 7 bases and the J gene end by 2 bases; junction bases not matched to a gene: 7. Looked up from germline, CDR1 is SQVTM and CDR2 is ANQGSEA. The CDR3 runs to 13 residues.

This clonotype was observed a few times. This sequence joins TRBV29-1 and TRBJ2-2; 10 positions agree with TRBD2. The CDR3 is made up of 14 amino acids. Germline V gene lookup returns CDR1 SQVTM and CDR2 ANQGSEA. V was pared by 2 bases and J by 5 bases, with 2 bases of the junction left unmatched. CDR3 nucleotide sequence: TGCAGCGTTGAAAGACTAGCGGGTACCGGGGAGCTGTTTTTT. Amino acids: CSVERLAGTGELFF.

This clonotype came up once. This chain joins TRBV18 and TRBJ1-1; the match to TRBD1 covers 7 bases. V lost 6 bases to trimming and J lost 0 bases; unmatched junction nucleotides: 4. The length of the CDR3 is 14 residues. Germline V gives CDR1 KGHSH, CDR2 LQKENI. CDR3 protein: CASSLDRVNTEAFF. In DNA form, the CDR3 reads TGTGCCAGCTCTCTCGACAGGGTGAACACTGAAGCTTTCTTT.

The chain recombines TRBV6-5 with TRBJ2-7; D ambiguous. The germline gives CDR1 MNHEY, CDR2 SVGAGI. This CDR3 contains 14 residues. The V gene lost 9 bases and the J gene lost 2 bases, with 17 bases spanning the gap. This CDR3 is CARRPWESTYEQYV. CDR3 coding DNA: TGTGCCAGGAGGCCCTGGGAAAGTACCTACGAGCAGTACGTC.

J is TRBJ1-2 and V is TRBV27, with D tentatively TRBD1 (5 bases). This CDR3 is built from 13 residues. V dropped 7 bases and J dropped 8 bases, with 17 bases sitting between them. Germline V CDR1 and CDR2: MNHEY, SMNVEV (reference sequence). CDR3 sequence: CASTAKWGIGYTF. The CDR3 nucleotides are TGTGCCAGCACCGCGAAGTGGGGGATCGGCTACACCTTC.

The rearrangement joins TRBV29-1 to TRBJ2-2, with 7 bases aligning to TRBD1. This CDR3 region has 14 residues. The trim removed 2 bases at V and 2 bases at J, leaving 2 bases unmatched. The V gene's germline CDR1 is SQVTM and CDR2 ANQGSEA. CDR3 amino acids: CSVERGRNTGELFF. The CDR3 DNA reads as TGCAGCGTTGAAAGGGGGCGCAACACCGGGGAGCTGTTTTTT.

This chain joins TRBV29-1 and TRBJ2-1; D may be TRBD2 (6 bases). The V end was cut by 4 bases, the J end by 4 bases, with 11 bases between. The germline CDR1 and CDR2 sequences are SQVTM and ANQGSEA. The CDR3 is made up of 13 amino acids. The CDR3 nucleotides read TGCAGCGTTGCTAGCGACCTGTACAATGAGCAGTTCTTC. Translation: CSVASDLYNEQFF.

The chain has TRBV5-6 and TRBJ1-1, with a tentative D call TRBD1 (5 bases). This CDR3 is built from 14 residues. Between the trimmed V and J ends, which lost 5 bases and 4 bases, there was a span of 15 bases. CDR1 is SGHDT, CDR2 YYEEEE, per germline. In DNA form, the CDR3 reads TGTGCCAGCAGTCCAGGGTCCCTGAGCACTGAAGCTTTCTTT. Amino acids: CASSPGSLSTEAFF.